This is a list of T cell receptor beta chains from one sample in a study of blood T cell repertoires in COVID-19. Data came from immunoSEQ multiplex PCR; TCRdb stores just in-frame clones and leaves some out. Of 250,000 to 350,000 clones detected, 70% to 90% appear once; the ten largest clones hold 9.5% to 15%. The sequenced sample was peripheral blood. The receptors come from a woman aged 60 to 75 with acute or convalescent COVID-19. Each CDR3 is given with its conserved first and last residue. D genes are given only for firm matches. The size of a clone is reported for some rows only, either as once, few or many, or as a class for expanded clones.

few,TRBJ2-3,NA,TRBV5-1,TGCGCCAGCAGCCTGGGGCAGGGGAGACCCACAGATACGCAGTATTTT,CASSLGQGRPTDTQYF
once,TRBJ1-3,NA,TRBV6-5,TGTGCCAGCAGCCCCCGGTCTGGCTCTGGAAACACCATATATTTT,CASSPRSGSGNTIYF
NA,TRBJ1-3,TRBD1,TRBV7-2,TGTGCCAGCAGCTTAGCTTTTCCAGGGGGAGTGACAGGAAACACCATATATTTT,CASSLAFPGGVTGNTIYF
NA,TRBJ2-7,TRBD2,TRBV7-7,TGTGCTAGCAGCTTAGCCCTAGCGGGAGGGCCGGGAGAGCAGTACTTC,CASSLALAGGPGEQYF
NA,TRBJ1-3,TRBD1,TRBV29-1,TGCAGCGTTGAGACAGGGCTAGGAGGAAACACCATATATTTT,CSVETGLGGNTIYF
NA,TRBJ1-5,NA,TRBV6-1,TGTGCCAGCAGTGAACAGTATCGGCCCCAGCATTTT,CASSEQYRPQHF
NA,TRBJ1-5,TRBD1,TRBV2,TGTGCCAGCAGCTGGGGACAGGGCCGCAATCAGCCCCAGCATTTT,CASSWGQGRNQPQHF
NA,TRBJ2-4,TRBD1,TRBV19,TGTGCCAGTAGTATGGGACAGCTGAGGGAAAACATTCAGTACTTC,CASSMGQLRENIQYF
NA,TRBJ2-1,NA,TRBV5-1,TGCGCCAGCAGCTTGGTTCCAAACTCCTACAATGAGCAGTTCTTC,CASSLVPNSYNEQFF
NA,TRBJ2-1,NA,TRBV18,TGTGCCAGCTCACCAACAAGCGGAACGGGCAATGAGCAGTTCTTC,CASSPTSGTGNEQFF
NA,TRBJ2-7,NA,TRBV10-2,TGCGCCAGCGGAGTGGCGCACGAGCAGTACTTC,CASGVAHEQYF
NA,TRBJ2-5,TRBD2,TRBV4-3,TGCGCCAGCAGCCCATCTAGCGGTGGTACTGGGACCCAGTACTTC,CASSPSSGGTGTQYF
NA,TRBJ1-6,NA,TRBV18,TGTGCCAGCTCCCCACCGACAGGTGGGAATTCACCCCTCCACTTT,CASSPPTGGNSPLHF
once,TRBJ2-5,TRBD2,TRBV28,TGTGCCAGCAGTTTATCCCTCCTAAAGGGCGGGAGACCCCAAGAGACCCAGTACTTC,CASSLSLLKGGRPQETQYF
NA,TRBJ2-3,NA,TRBV19,TGTGCCAGTAATAAGCAGGGGAAAGATACGCAGTATTTT,CASNKQGKDTQYF
NA,TRBJ1-4,TRBD1,TRBV18,TGTGCCAGCTCCCTCGGGACAGTAAACAATGAAAAACTGTTTTTT,CASSLGTVNNEKLFF
NA,TRBJ1-5,TRBD1,TRBV7-9,TGTGCCAGCAGCTCGGGACAGGGCTATCAGCCCCAGCATTTT,CASSSGQGYQPQHF
NA,TRBJ1-2,NA,TRBV7-9,TGTGCCAGCAGCTTAGAGGTACAGGGCCATGGCTACACCTTC,CASSLEVQGHGYTF
once,TRBJ2-7,NA,TRBV5-4,TGTGCCAGCAGTTCTAAACGCGAGCAGTACTTC,CASSSKREQYF
NA,TRBJ2-1,TRBD2,TRBV6-2/TRBV6-3,TGTGCCAGCAGTCATCACCGACTAGCGGGAAATGAGCAGTTCTTC,CASSHHRLAGNEQFF
NA,TRBJ2-1,TRBD2,TRBV5-4,TGTGCCAGCAGCTCTGGACTAGCGTGGGTGTCACCGGATAACAATGAGCAGTTCTTC,CASSSGLAWVSPDNNEQFF
NA,TRBJ2-7,TRBD2,TRBV4-1,TGCGCCAGCAGCCCGGGCGGGGGTCCCTCCTACGAGCAGTACTTC,CASSPGGGPSYEQYF
few,TRBJ1-1,NA,TRBV9,TGTGCCAGCAGCGTAGGCCCCGGGGACACTGAAGCTTTCTTT,CASSVGPGDTEAFF
once,TRBJ2-1,TRBD2,TRBV7-3,TGTGCCAGCAGCTTAACGGCTAGCGGGTCATCCTACAATGAGCAGTTCTTC,CASSLTASGSSYNEQFF
NA,TRBJ1-4,TRBD1,TRBV7-2,TGTGCCAGCAGCTCCGGGACAGGAGCTAATGAAAAACTGTTTTTT,CASSSGTGANEKLFF
NA,TRBJ1-5,NA,TRBV4-1,TGCGCCAGCAGACATCAGGGTAGCAATCAGCCCCAGCATTTT,CASRHQGSNQPQHF
NA,TRBJ1-3,NA,TRBV28,TGTGCCAGCAGCAGGCCGGGAAGCTCTGGAAACACCATATATTTT,CASSRPGSSGNTIYF
NA,TRBJ2-1,NA,TRBV19,TGTGCCAGTAGGTCCAACAATGAGCAGTTCTTC,CASRSNNEQFF
NA,TRBJ1-2,TRBD1,TRBV7-6,TGTGCCAGCAGCCCCCCAGGACAGGGGACCTCTAACTATGGCTACACCTTC,CASSPPGQGTSNYGYTF
NA,TRBJ1-1,TRBD1,TRBV5-3,TGTGCCAGAAGCGTGGGACAGTCGAACACTGAAGCTTTCTTT,CARSVGQSNTEAFF
few,TRBJ1-3,NA,TRBV5-6,TGTGCCAGCAGCTTAAGGGGTTTTGGAAACACCATATATTTT,CASSLRGFGNTIYF
NA,TRBJ2-1,NA,TRBV11-3,TGTGCCAGCAGCTCGGACAGTCTCAATGAGCAGTTCTTC,CASSSDSLNEQFF
NA,TRBJ2-5,TRBD2,TRBV9,TGTGCCAGCAGCCTCTCAGGCGGGGGGGCGGAGACCCAGTACTTC,CASSLSGGGAETQYF
NA,TRBJ2-5,NA,TRBV7-6,TGTGCCAGCAGCCCGTACCCCGGGGAGTACCAAGAGACCCAGTACTTC,CASSPYPGEYQETQYF
NA,TRBJ2-1,TRBD2,TRBV12-3/TRBV12-4,TGTGCCAGCGCGAGCGGGAATGGTTATGAGCAGTTCTTC,CASASGNGYEQFF
NA,TRBJ1-2,NA,TRBV5-1,TGCGCCAGCAGCTTGGATAGGGGCAACTATGGCTACACCTTC,CASSLDRGNYGYTF
NA,TRBJ2-4,NA,TRBV4-3,TGCGCCAGCAGCCATCGGGCAGGGGAGGGAGCCAAAAACATTCAGTACTTC,CASSHRAGEGAKNIQYF
NA,TRBJ2-1,TRBD2,TRBV27,TGTGCCAGCAGTCCCCTAGCGGGGGCCTACAATGAGCAGTTCTTC,CASSPLAGAYNEQFF
once,TRBJ2-7,TRBD1,TRBV7-9,TGTGCCAGCAGCCGGACAGGGTACGAGCAGTACTTC,CASSRTGYEQYF
NA,TRBJ1-5,NA,TRBV29-1,TGCAGCGTTGCAAGGGGGTCCAATCAGCCCCAGCATTTT,CSVARGSNQPQHF
NA,TRBJ1-2,NA,TRBV4-2,TGTGCCAGCAGCCAAGATATCAGCCAGGGCCAGAGGAATGGCTACACCTTC,CASSQDISQGQRNGYTF
NA,TRBJ2-3,TRBD2,TRBV19,TGTGCCAGTAGTCCCCGGGGTAGCGGGAGTCTATATACGCAGTATTTT,CASSPRGSGSLYTQYF
NA,TRBJ2-7,NA,TRBV27,TGTGCCAGCAGTTTAACTGCCCCTAGCGAGGCCTACGAGCAGTACTTC,CASSLTAPSEAYEQYF
NA,TRBJ2-7,NA,TRBV7-9,TGTGCCAGCAGCCGTTCCTACGAGCAGTACTTC,CASSRSYEQYF
NA,TRBJ1-6,TRBD1,TRBV4-1,TGCGCCAGCAGCCTCCGCGCCGGACAGGCTAGCTCCTATAATTCACCCCTCCACTTT,CASSLRAGQASSYNSPLHF
NA,TRBJ2-1,NA,TRBV7-6,TGTGCCAGCAGCGGACGTACCGGGAATTTTAACAATGAGCAGTTCTTC,CASSGRTGNFNNEQFF
NA,TRBJ2-7,TRBD2,TRBV3-1/TRBV3-2,TGTGCCAGCAGCCAAATAGCGATAGGGACTAGCGGCTCCTACGAGCAGTACTTC,CASSQIAIGTSGSYEQYF
NA,TRBJ2-1,TRBD1,TRBV5-4,TGTGCCAGCAGCTTGGGGGGACAGGGCTACCATGAGCAGTTCTTC,CASSLGGQGYHEQFF
NA,TRBJ1-1,NA,TRBV7-6,TGTGCCAGCAGCTTAGCGGACAGTTGGAACACTGAAGCTTTCTTT,CASSLADSWNTEAFF
NA,TRBJ1-4,TRBD1,TRBV6-1,TGTGCCAGCAGTGAAGCGCTTCCTTGGACAGGGGACGAAAAACTGTTTTTT,CASSEALPWTGDEKLFF
NA,TRBJ2-7,TRBD1,TRBV7-2,TGTGCCAGCAGCTTAGCGGGGACAGGGGGCTACGAGCAGTACTTC,CASSLAGTGGYEQYF